This T cell receptor beta chain was obtained from a study of T cell changes during pregnancy in multiple sclerosis. Only in-frame clones appear in the TCRdb table, and some are missing; sequencing was by immunoSEQ multiplex PCR. This sample has fewer than 65,000 clones, with roughly nine tenths found just once. Looked up from germline, CDR1 is SGHDT and CDR2 is YYEEEE. The CDR3 has 16 residues. The V and J ends lost 4 bases and 1 base, in that order; junction bases with no gene match: 4. This chain uses TRBV5-6 with TRBJ1-6, with 8 bases that match TRBD1. Specimen: peripheral blood, collected after pregnancy. This TCR derives from a female donor in good health, enrolled as a control in a pregnancy study. CDR3 sequence: CASSPGQGSYNSPLHF. In DNA form, the CDR3 reads TGTGCCAGCAGCCCCGGACAGGGTTCCTATAATTCACCCCTCCACTTT.